Listed here is a single TCR beta chain. Germline CDR1 DFQATT, CDR2 SNEGSKA (reference sequence). Trimming took off 0 bases at V and 5 bases at J, with 13 bases between the two ends. The CDR3 spans 14 residues. Reverse transcription of roughly 0.5 to 1 ug RNA was carried out with random hexamers. TCRdb fed the immunoSEQ multiplex PCR reads into MiXCR, producing one record per CDR3 protein. The sample carries approximately 160,000 distinct CDR3 sequences, approximately 93% recorded once. Isolation of CD8+ and CD4+ T cells was performed negatively, whereas enrichment of TEMRA cells was done by FACS. The sample comes from a study of CD8 T cells in Susac syndrome.

The chain has TRBV20-1 and TRBJ1-1; D call uncertain. The sequence was collected from a human donor with multiple sclerosis. Sequenced material: CD4+ T cells from PBMCs. The CDR3 sequence is CSAREGKLGTEAFF. The CDR3 DNA reads TGCAGTGCTAGAGAGGGGAAACTTGGTACTGAAGCTTTCTTT.